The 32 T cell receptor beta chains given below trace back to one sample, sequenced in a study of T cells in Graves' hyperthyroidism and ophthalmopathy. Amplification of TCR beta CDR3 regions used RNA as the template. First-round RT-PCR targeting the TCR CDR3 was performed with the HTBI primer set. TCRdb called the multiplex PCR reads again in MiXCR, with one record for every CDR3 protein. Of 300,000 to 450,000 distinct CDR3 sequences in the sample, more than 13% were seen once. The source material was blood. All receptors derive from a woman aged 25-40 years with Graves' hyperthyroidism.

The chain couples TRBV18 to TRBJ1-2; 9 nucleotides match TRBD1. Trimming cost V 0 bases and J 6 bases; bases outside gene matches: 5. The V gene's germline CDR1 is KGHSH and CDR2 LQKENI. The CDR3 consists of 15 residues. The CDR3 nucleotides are TGTGCCAGCTCACCACCGGACAGGGGATATAATGGCTACACCTTC. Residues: CASSPPDRGYNGYTF.

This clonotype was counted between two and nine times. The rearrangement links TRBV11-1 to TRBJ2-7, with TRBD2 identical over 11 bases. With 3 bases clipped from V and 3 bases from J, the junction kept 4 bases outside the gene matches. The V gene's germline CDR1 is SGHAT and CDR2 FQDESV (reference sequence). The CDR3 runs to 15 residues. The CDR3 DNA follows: TGTGCCAGCAGCTTTACTAGCGGGGGAGACTACGAGCAGTACTTC. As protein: CASSFTSGGDYEQYF.

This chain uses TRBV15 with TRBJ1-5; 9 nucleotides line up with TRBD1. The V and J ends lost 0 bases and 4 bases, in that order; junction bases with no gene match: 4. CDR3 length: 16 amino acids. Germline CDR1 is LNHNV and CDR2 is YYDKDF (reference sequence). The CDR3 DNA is TGTGCCACCAGCAGAGATAAAGGGACAGGGAATCAGCCCCAGCATTTT. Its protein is CATSRDKGTGNQPQHF.

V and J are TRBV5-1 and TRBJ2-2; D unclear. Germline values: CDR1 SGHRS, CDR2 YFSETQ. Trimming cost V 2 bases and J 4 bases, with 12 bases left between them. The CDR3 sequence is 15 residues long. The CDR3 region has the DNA TGCGCCAGCAGCTTATCCCTCACGGCCACCGGGGAGCTGTTTTTT. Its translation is CASSLSLTATGELFF.

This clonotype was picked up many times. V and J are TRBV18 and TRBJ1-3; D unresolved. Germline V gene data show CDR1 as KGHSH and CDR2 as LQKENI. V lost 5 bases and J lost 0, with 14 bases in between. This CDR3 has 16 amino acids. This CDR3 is CASSSTQVISGNTIYF. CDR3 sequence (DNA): TGTGCCAGCTCATCGACGCAGGTTATCTCTGGAAACACCATATATTTT.

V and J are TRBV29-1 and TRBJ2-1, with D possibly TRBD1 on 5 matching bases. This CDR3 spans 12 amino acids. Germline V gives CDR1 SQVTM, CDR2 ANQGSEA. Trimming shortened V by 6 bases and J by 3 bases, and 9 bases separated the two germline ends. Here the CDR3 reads CSVFDSYNEQFF. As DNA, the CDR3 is TGCAGCGTCTTTGACAGCTACAATGAGCAGTTCTTC.

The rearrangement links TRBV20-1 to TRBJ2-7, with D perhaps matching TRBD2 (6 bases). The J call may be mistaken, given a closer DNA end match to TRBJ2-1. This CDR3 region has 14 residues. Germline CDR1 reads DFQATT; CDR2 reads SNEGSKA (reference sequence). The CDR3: CSAWGEIGSYEQFF. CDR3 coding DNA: TGCAGTGCTTGGGGGGAAATTGGATCCTACGAGCAGTTCTTC.

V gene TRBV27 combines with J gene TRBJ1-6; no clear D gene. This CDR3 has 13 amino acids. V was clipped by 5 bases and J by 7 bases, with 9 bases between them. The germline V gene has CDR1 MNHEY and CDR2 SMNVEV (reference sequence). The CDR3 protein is CASSLIKNSPLHF. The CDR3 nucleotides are TGTGCCAGCAGTCTGATCAAAAATTCACCCCTCCACTTT.

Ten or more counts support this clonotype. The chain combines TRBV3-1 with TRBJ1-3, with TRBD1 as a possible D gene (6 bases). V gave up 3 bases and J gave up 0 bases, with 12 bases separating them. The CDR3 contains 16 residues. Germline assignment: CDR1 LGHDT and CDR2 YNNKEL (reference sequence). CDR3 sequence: CASSHERTASGNTIYF. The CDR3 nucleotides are TGTGCCAGCAGCCATGAGCGGACAGCCTCTGGAAACACCATATATTTT.

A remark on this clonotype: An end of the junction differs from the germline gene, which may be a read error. In DNA, the CDR3 is TGTGCCAGCAGCTTAGTCTGCCTGAACACTGAAGCTCTCTTT. It yields the protein CASSLVCLNTEALF. This chain connects TRBV7-9 to TRBJ1-1; no clear D gene. This CDR3 region has 14 residues. CDR1 and CDR2 from the germline V gene are SEHNR and FQNEAQ (reference sequence).

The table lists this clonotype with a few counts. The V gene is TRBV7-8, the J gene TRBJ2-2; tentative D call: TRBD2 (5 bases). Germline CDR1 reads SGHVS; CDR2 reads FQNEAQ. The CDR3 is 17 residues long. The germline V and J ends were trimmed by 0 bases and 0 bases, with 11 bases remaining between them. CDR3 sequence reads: CASSLAFPGTNTGELFF. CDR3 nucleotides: TGTGCCAGCAGCTTAGCCTTTCCCGGGACGAACACCGGGGAGCTGTTTTTT.

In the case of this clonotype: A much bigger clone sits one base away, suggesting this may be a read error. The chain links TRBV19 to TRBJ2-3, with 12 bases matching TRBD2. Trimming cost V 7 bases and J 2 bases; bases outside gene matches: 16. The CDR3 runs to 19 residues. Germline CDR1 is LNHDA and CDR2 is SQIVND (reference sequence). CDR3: CASTATSGSLSGSTDTQYF. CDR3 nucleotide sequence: TGTGCCAGTACCGCGACTAGCGGGAGTCTTAGTGGCTCCACAGATACGCAGTATTTT.

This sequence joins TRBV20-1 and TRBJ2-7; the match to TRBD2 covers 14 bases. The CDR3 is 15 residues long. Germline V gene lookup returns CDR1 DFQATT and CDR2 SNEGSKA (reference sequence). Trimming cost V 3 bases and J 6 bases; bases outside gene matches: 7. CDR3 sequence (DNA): TGCAGTGCTAGGGGGACTAGCGGGAGCGGTTTCGAGCAGTACTTC. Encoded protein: CSARGTSGSGFEQYF.

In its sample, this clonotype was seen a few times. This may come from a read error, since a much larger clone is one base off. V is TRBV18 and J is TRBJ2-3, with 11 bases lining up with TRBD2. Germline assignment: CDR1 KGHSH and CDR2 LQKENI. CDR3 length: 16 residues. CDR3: CASSPPLAGGRDAQYF. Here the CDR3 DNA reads TGTGCCAGCTCACCACCGCTAGCGGGAGGAAGAGATGCGCAGTATTTT.

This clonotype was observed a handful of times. CDR3 sequence reads: CASSGTSGSLDTGELFF. CDR3 nucleotide sequence: TGTGCCAGCAGCGGAACTAGCGGGAGCTTGGACACCGGGGAGCTGTTTTTT. This chain uses TRBV9 with TRBJ2-2, with 11 bases identical to TRBD2. Germline CDR1 SGDLS, CDR2 YYNGEE. Trimming cost V 3 bases and J 3 bases; bases outside gene matches: 7. CDR3 length: 17 residues.

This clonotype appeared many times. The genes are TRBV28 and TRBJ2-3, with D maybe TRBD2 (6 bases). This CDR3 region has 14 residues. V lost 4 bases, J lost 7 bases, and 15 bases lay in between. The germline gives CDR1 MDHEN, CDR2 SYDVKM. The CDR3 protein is CASSWEAAENTQYF. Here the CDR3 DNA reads TGTGCCAGCAGTTGGGAGGCGGCGGAGAATACGCAGTATTTT.

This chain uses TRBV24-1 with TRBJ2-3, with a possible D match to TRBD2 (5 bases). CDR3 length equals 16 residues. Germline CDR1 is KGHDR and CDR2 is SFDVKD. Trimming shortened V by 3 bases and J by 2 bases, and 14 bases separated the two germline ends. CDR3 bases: TGTGCCACCAGTGATGATTCGCCAGCGGCCACAGATACGCAGTATTTT. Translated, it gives CATSDDSPAATDTQYF.

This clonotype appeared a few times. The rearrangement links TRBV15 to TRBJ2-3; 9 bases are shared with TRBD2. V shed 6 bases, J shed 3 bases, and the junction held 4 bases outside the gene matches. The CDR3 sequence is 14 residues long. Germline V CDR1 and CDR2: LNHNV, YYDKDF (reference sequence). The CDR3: CATRGLAGTDTQYF. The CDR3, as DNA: TGTGCCACCAGGGGGCTAGCGGGGACAGATACGCAGTATTTT.

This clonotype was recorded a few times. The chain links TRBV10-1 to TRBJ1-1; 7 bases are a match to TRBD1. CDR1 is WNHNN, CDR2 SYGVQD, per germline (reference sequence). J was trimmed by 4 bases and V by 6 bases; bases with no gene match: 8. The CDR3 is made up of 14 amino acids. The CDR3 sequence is CASSNRGEGTEAFF. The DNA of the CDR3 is TGCGCCAGCAGCAACAGGGGCGAGGGCACTGAAGCTTTCTTT.

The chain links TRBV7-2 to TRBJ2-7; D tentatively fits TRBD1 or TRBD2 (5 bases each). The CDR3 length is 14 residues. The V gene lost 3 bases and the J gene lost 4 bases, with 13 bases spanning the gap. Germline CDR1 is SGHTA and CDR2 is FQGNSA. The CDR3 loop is CASSFGTNFYEQYF. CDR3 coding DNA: TGTGCCAGCAGCTTCGGGACCAATTTTTACGAGCAGTACTTC.

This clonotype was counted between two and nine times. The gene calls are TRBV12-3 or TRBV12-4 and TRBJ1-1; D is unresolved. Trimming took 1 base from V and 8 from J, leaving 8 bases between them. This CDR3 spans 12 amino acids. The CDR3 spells CASSLGGGEAFF. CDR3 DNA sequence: TGTGCCAGCAGTTTAGGGGGAGGAGAAGCTTTCTTT.

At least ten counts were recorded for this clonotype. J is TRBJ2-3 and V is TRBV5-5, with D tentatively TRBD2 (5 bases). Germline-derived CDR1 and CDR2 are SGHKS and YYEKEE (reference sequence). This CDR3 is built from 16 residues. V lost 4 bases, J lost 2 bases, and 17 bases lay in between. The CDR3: CASSPLEDLVTDTQYF. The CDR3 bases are TGTGCCAGCAGCCCCCTGGAGGACTTAGTCACAGATACGCAGTATTTT.

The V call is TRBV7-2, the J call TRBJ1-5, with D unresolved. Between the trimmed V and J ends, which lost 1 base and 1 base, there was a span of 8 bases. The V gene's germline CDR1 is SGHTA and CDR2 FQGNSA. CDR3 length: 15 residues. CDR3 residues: CASSLVGGSNQPQHF. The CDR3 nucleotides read TGTGCCAGCAGCTTAGTCGGAGGGAGCAATCAGCCCCAGCATTTT.

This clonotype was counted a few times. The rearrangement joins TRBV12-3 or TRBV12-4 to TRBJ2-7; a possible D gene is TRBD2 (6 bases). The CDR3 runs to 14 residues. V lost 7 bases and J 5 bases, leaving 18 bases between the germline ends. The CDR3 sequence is CASTLDSLAHEQYF. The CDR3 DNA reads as TGTGCCAGCACCCTCGACTCACTAGCTCACGAGCAGTACTTC.

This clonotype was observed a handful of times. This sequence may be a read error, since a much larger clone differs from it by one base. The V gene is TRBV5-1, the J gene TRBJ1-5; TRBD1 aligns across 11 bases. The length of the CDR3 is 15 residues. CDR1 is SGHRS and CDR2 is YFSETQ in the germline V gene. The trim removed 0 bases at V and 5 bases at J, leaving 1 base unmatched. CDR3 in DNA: TGCGCCAGCAGCTTGGGGGACAGGGGGGATCAGCCCCAGCATTTT. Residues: CASSLGDRGDQPQHF.

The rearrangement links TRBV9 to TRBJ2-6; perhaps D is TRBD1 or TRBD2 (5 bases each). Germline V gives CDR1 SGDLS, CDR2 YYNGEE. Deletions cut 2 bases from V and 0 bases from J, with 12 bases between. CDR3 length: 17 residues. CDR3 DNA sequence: TGTGCCAGCAGCGTCCGGGGCAGGGACTCTGGGGCCAACGTCCTGACTTTC. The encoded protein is CASSVRGRDSGANVLTF.

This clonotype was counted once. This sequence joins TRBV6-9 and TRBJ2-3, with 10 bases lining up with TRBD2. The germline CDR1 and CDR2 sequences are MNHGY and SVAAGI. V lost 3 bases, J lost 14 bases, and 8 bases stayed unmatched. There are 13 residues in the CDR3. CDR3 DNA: TGTGCCAGCAGTTACAATCTAGCGGGGGTTCGGTATTTT. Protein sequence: CASSYNLAGVRYF.

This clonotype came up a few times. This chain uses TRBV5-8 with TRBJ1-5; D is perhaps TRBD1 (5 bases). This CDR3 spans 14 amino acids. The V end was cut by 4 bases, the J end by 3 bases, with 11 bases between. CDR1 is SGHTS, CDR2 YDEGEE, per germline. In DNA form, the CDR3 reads TGTGCCAGCAGCGGGGGGGTAAACAATCAGCCCCAGCATTTT. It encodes CASSGGVNNQPQHF.

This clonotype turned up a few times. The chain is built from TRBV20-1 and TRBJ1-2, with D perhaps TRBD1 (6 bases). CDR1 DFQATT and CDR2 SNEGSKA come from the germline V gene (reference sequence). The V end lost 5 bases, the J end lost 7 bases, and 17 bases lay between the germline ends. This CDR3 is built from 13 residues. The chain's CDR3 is CSAPTGWLFGYTF. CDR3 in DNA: TGCAGTGCTCCGACAGGATGGTTGTTTGGCTACACCTTC.

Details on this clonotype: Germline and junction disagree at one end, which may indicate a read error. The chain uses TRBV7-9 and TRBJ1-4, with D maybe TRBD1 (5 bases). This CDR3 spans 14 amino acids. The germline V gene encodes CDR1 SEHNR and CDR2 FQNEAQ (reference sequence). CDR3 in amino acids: CASGLKTDNEKLFF. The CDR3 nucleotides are TGTGCCAGCGGCTTAAAGACAGATAATGAAAAACTGTTTTTT.

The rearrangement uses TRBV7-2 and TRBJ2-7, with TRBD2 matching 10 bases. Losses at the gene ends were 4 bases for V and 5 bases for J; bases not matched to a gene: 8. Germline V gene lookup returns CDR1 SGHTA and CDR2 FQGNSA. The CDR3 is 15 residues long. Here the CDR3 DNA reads TGTGCCAGCAGCTCCCCCACTAGCGGGATAAACGAGCAGTACTTC. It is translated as CASSSPTSGINEQYF. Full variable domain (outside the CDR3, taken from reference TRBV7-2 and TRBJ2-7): GAGVSQSPSNKVTEKGKDVELRCDPISGHTALYWYRQSLGQGLEFLIYFQGNSAPDKSGLPSDRFSAERTGGSVSTLTIQRTQQEDSAVYLCASSSPTSGINEQYFGPGTRLTVT.

CDR3 sequence reads: CASSQQGAYTQYF. Here the CDR3 DNA reads TGTGCCAGCAGCCAACAGGGGGCATATACGCAGTATTTT. The chain has TRBV3-1 and TRBJ2-3; 8 bases match TRBD1. Trimming took 2 bases from V and 7 from J; bases not matched to a gene: 2. CDR1 is LGHDT, CDR2 YNNKEL, per germline (reference sequence). This CDR3 is built from 13 residues.